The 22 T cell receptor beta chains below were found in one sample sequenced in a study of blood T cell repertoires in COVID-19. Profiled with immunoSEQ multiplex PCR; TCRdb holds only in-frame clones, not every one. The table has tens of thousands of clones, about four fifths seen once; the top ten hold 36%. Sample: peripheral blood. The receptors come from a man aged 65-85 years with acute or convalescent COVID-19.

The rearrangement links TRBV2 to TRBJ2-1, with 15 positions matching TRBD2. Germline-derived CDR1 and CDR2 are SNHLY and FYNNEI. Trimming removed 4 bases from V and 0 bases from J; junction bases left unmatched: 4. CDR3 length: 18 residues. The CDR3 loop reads CASSGWTSGGASYNEQFF. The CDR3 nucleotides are TGTGCCAGCAGTGGATGGACTAGCGGGGGGGCCTCCTACAATGAGCAGTTCTTC.

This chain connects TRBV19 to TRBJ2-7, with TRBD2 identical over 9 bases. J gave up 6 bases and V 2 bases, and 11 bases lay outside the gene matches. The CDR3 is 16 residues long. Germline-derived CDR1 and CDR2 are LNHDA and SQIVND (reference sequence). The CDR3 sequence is CASSIRSGGLPGEQYF. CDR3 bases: TGTGCCAGTAGTATAAGGAGCGGGGGGCTGCCGGGCGAGCAGTACTTC. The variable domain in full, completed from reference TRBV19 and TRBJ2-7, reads DGGITQSPKYLFRKEGQNVTLSCEQNLNHDAMYWYRQDPGQGLRLIYYSQIVNDFQKGDIAEGYSVSREKKESFPLTVTSAQKNPTAFYLCASSIRSGGLPGEQYFGPGTRLTVT.

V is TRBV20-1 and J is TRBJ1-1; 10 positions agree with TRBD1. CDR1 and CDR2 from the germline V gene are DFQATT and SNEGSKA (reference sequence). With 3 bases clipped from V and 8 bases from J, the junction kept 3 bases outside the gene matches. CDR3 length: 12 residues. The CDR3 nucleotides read TGCAGTGCTAGTGACAGGGGGCCCGAAGCTTTCTTT. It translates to CSASDRGPEAFF.

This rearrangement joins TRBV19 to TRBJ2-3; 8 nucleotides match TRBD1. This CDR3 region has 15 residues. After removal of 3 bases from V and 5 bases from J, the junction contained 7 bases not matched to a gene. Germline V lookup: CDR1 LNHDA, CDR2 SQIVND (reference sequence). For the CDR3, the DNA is TGTGCCAGTAGTATTGGACAGGGAGGCGAAGATACGCAGTATTTT. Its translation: CASSIGQGGEDTQYF.

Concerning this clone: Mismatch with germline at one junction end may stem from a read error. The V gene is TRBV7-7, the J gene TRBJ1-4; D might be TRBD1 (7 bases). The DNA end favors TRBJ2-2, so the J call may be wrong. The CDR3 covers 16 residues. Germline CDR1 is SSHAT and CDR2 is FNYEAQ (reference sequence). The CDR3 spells CASSPPDRDSNEELFF. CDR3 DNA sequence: TGTGCTAGCAGCCCCCCAGACAGGGACTCGAATGAGGAGCTGTTTTTT.

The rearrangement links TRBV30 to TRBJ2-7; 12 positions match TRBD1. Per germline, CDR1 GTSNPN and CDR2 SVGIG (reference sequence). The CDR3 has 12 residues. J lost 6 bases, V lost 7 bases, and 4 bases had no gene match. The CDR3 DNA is TGTGCCTACGGGACAGGGGGCGTCGAGCAGTACTTC. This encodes CAYGTGGVEQYF.

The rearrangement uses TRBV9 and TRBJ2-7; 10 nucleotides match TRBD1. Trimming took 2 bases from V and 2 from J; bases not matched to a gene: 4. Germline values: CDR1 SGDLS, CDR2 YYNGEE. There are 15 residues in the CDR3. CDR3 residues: CASSVRQGAAYEQYF. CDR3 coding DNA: TGTGCCAGCAGCGTCCGACAGGGGGCGGCCTACGAGCAGTACTTC.

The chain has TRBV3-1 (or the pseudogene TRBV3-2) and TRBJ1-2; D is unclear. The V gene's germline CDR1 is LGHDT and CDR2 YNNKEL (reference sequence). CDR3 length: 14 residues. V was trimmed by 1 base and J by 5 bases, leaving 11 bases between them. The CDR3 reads CASSQGGSRYGYTF. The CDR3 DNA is TGTGCCAGCAGCCAAGGAGGAAGTAGGTATGGCTACACCTTC.

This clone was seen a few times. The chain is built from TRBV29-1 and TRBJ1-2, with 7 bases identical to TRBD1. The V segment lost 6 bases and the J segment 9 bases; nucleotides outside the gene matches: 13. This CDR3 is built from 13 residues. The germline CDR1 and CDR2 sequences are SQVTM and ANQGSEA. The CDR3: CSVGTAFMDRYTF. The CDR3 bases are TGCAGCGTGGGGACAGCGTTTATGGATCGCTACACCTTC. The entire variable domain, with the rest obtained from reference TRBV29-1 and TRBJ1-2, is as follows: SAVISQKPSRDICQRGTSLTIQCQVDSQVTMMFWYRQQPGQSLTLIATANQGSEATYESGFVIDKFPISRPNLTFSTLTVSNMSPEDSSIYLCSVGTAFMDRYTFGSGTRLTVV.

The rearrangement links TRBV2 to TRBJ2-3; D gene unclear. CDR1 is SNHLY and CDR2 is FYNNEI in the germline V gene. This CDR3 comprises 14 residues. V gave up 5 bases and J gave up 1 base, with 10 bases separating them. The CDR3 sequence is CASSRTEGTDTQYF. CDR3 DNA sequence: TGTGCCAGCAGTCGTACAGAAGGCACAGATACGCAGTATTTT. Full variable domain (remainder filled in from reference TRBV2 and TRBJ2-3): EPEVTQTPSHQVTQMGQEVILRCVPISNHLYFYWYRQILGQKVEFLVSFYNNEISEKSEIFDDQFSVERPDGSNFTLKIRSTKLEDSAMYFCASSRTEGTDTQYFGPGTRLTVL.

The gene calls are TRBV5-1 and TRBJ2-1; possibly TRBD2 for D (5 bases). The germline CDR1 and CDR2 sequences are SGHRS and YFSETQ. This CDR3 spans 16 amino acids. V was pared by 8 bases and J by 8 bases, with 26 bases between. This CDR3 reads CASQLSPMASSDEQFF. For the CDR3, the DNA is TGCGCCAGTCAATTATCCCCAATGGCTAGCTCCGATGAGCAGTTCTTC. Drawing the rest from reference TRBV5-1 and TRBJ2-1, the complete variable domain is KAGVTQTPRYLIKTRGQQVTLSCSPISGHRSVSWYQQTPGQGLQFLFEYFSETQRNKGNFPGRFSGRQFSNSRSEMNVSTLELGDSALYLCASQLSPMASSDEQFFGPGTRLTVL.

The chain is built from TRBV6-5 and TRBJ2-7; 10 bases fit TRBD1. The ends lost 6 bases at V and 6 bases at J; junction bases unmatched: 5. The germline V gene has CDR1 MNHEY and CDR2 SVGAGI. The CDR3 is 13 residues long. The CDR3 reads CASSRDRGTEQYF. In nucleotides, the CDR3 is TGTGCCAGCAGCCGGGACAGGGGTACCGAGCAGTACTTC.

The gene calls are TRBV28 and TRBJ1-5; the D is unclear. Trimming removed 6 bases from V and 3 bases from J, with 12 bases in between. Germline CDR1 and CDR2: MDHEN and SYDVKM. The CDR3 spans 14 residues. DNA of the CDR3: TGTGCCAGCAGCCCCGGGAGGCCCAATCAGCCCCAGCATTTT. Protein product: CASSPGRPNQPQHF.

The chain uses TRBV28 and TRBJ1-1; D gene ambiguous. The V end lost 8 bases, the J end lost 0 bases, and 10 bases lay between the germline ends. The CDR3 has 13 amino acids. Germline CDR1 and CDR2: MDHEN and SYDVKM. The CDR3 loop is CASGRSLNTEAFF. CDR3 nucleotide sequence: TGTGCCAGCGGTCGGAGCCTGAACACTGAAGCTTTCTTT.

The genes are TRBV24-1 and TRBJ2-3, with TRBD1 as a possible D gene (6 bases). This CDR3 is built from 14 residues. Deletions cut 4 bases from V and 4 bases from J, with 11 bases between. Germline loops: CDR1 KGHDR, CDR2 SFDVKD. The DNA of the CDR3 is TGTGCCACCAGTGACAAAAACAGGGCAGATACGCAGTATTTT. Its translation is CATSDKNRADTQYF.

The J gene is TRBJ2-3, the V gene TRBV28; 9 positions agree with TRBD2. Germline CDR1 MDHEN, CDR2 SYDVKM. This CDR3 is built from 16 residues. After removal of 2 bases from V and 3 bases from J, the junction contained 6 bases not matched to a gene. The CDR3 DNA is TGTGCCAGCAGTTTACGGATAGCGGGAGCTACAGATACGCAGTATTTT. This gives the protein CASSLRIAGATDTQYF.

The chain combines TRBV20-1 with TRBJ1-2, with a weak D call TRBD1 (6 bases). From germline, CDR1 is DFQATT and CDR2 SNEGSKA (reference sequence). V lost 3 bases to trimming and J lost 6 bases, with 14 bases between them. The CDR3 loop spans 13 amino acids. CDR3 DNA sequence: TGCAGTGCTAGTCCCGACAGGACAGATGGCTACACCTTC. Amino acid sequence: CSASPDRTDGYTF.

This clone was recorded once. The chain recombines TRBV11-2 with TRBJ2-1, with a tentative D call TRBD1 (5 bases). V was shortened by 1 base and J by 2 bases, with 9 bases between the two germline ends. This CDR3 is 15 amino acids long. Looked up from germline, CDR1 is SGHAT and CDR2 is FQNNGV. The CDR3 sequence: CASSLARVTYNEQFF. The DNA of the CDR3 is TGTGCCAGCAGCTTAGCCAGGGTCACCTACAATGAGCAGTTCTTC.

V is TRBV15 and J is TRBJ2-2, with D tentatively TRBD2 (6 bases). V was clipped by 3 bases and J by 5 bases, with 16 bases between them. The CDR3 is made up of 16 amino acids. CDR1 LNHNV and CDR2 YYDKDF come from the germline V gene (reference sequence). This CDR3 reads CATSRPETGRTGELFF. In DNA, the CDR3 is TGTGCCACCAGCAGGCCCGAGACGGGGAGGACCGGGGAGCTGTTTTTT.

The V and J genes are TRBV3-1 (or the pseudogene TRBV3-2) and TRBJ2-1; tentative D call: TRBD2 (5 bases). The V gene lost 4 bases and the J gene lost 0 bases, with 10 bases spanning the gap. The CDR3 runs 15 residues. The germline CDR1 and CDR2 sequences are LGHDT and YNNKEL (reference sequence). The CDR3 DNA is TGTGCCAGCAGCCGGACTTATAGCTCCTACAATGAGCAGTTCTTC. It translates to CASSRTYSSYNEQFF.

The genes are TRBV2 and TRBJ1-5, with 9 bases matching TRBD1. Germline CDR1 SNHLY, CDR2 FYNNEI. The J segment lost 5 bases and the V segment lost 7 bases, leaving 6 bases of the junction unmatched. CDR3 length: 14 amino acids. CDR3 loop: CASTLQGAYQPQHF. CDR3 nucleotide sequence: TGTGCCAGCACTCTACAGGGGGCGTATCAGCCCCAGCATTTT.

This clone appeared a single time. Here the CDR3 DNA reads TGTGCCAGCAGCCAAGCAGGGGTTTCAGCTTTCTTT. Its translation is CASSQAGVSAFF. The V gene is TRBV3-1 (or the pseudogene TRBV3-2), the J gene TRBJ1-1; maybe TRBD1 (6 bases). Trimming removed 1 base at V and 10 bases at J, with 10 bases between. This CDR3 has 12 amino acids. The germline gives CDR1 LGHDT, CDR2 YNNKEL (reference sequence).